This T cell receptor (beta chain) was retrieved from a study of T cells after yellow fever vaccination. J gave up 11 bases and V 6 bases, and 7 bases lay outside the gene matches. This CDR3 spans 12 amino acids. The germline gives CDR1 DFQATT, CDR2 SNEGSKA (reference sequence). TCRdb used MiXCR to reprocess the 5' RACE reads, holding one entry per CDR3 protein. Found here are some 350,000 distinct CDR3 sequences, approximately 4% of them singletons; the top ten hold 24%. The material was PBMCs, obtained 5 days after the yellow fever booster vaccination. The clonotype comes from a man aged 18 to 35 who received the YFV17D yellow fever vaccine. The chain recombines TRBV20-1 with TRBJ1-6; TRBD1 aligns across 7 bases. Here the CDR3 DNA reads TGCAGTGCCTTAGACAGGGAAGCACCCCTCCACTTT. Its protein product is CSALDREAPLHF.